The text below deals with one T cell receptor beta chain. The target antigen is unknown. Assay: immunoSEQ multiplex PCR; the TCRdb copy retains only in-frame clones and omits some. The sample records 30,000 or so clones, less than 75% being singletons. This sample is drawn from a study of radiotherapy plus CTLA-4 blockade in lung cancer. Study conclusions and caveats: Early blood T cell clone dynamics, with interferon-beta, were reported to best predict response.

Germline loops: CDR1 MDHEN, CDR2 SYDVKM. J gave up 0 bases and V 10 bases, and 8 bases lay outside the gene matches. CDR3 size: 14 residues. The sequences come from peripheral blood, collected from a patient treated with radiotherapy plus ipilimumab. The clonotype comes from a human donor with non-small cell lung cancer who had stable disease on radiotherapy plus ipilimumab. V gene TRBV28 combines with J gene TRBJ2-7, with TRBD1 matching over 8 bases. CDR3 protein: CAIRKTGGSYEQYF. DNA for the CDR3: TGTGCCATCAGAAAAACAGGGGGCTCCTACGAGCAGTACTTC. The complete variable domain, with remaining parts taken from reference TRBV28 and TRBJ2-7, reads DVKVTQSSRYLVKRTGEKVFLECVQDMDHENMFWYRQDPGLGLRLIYFSYDVKMKEKGDIPEGYSVSREKKERFSLILESASTNQTSMYLCAIRKTGGSYEQYFGPGTRLTVT.